Described below is a single T cell receptor (beta chain) sequence and its context. No antigen is known for it. TCRdb keeps only in-frame clones here, not all; method: immunoSEQ multiplex PCR. The table shows approximately 22,000 clones, with 94% occurring only once. These data originate in a study of STAT3 mutations in large granular lymphocyte leukemia. Looking at the study overall: Among longitudinally sequenced T-LGLL patients, roughly half had canonical activating STAT3 mutations detected. Broader study findings: After therapy, about 30% of the 18 patients switched clonotypes, all new clones STAT3 wild type. Every T-cell large granular lymphocyte leukemia patient had at least one immunodominant TCR beta clonotype.

The clonotype comes from a man in his forties with T-cell large granular lymphocyte leukemia. Some clones in this sample may be carry-over from other donors' samples. Sequencing was done on a sample of peripheral blood mononuclear cells.

This CDR3 is CASSQGPGFQETQYF. The CDR3 bases are TGTGCCAGCTCACAGGGGCCAGGCTTTCAAGAGACCCAGTACTTC. The chain is built from TRBV18 and TRBJ2-5; D possibly corresponds to TRBD1 (5 bases). This CDR3 has 15 residues. Per the germline V gene, CDR1 is KGHSH and CDR2 is LQKENI. V was shortened by 4 bases and J by 2 bases, with 14 bases between the two germline ends.